These 10 T cell receptor beta chains originate from one sample sequenced in a study of CXCR3-negative and CXCR3-positive naive CD8 T cells (dated by TCRdb to the late 2010s). This sample was sequenced with a NextSeq 550. The Human TCR Profiling Kit (MiLaboratory) was used to prepare UMI-labeled 5' RACE TRB cDNA libraries. With the reads reprocessed by TCRdb, a single entry stands for each CDR3 protein sequence and no DNA is reported. The table for this sample records tens of thousands of distinct CDR3 sequences. Less than 0.6% of the sample belongs to the ten largest clones. What the work shows at the level of the full study, not this receptor alone: Compared with CXCR3-negative naive cells, CXCR3-positive naive cells had TRB CDR3s with higher hydrophobicity (lower Kidera factor 4), lower energy, and higher strength and volume indices.

Antigen specificity for these receptors is unknown. Specimen: naive CXCR3+ CD8+ T cells from blood. The sample's cell subset or site, from its label and the paper: CD45RO-CCR7+CD27+CD95- naive CD8+ T cells expressing CXCR3 (TNR3+). These receptors were taken from a human donor in good health. Some clones in this sample may be carry-over from other donors' samples.

The chain joins TRBV5-1 to TRBJ2-3. Germline V gene data show CDR1 as SGHRS and CDR2 as YFSETQ. There are 15 residues in the CDR3. The CDR3 sequence: CASSLAPRGTDTQYF.

The CDR3 sequence is CSVEDEGGETQYF. The V call is TRBV29-1, the J call TRBJ2-5; with no DNA, the TCRdb D assignment of TRBD1 cannot be verified. The germline CDR1 and CDR2 sequences are SQVTM and ANQGSEA. The CDR3 is 13 residues long.

The V call is TRBV6-5, the J call TRBJ1-2; with no DNA, the TCRdb D assignment of TRBD1 cannot be verified. There are 13 residues in the CDR3. The V gene's germline CDR1 is MNHEY and CDR2 SVGAGI. This CDR3 reads CASSLSLQDGYTF.

V is TRBV15 and J is TRBJ2-1; TCRdb designates TRBD1, a call that cannot be tested without DNA. The CDR3 extends over 15 amino acids. The germline V gene encodes CDR1 LNHNV and CDR2 YYDKDF (reference sequence). CDR3 sequence reads: CATSRKRQGDNEQFF.

The chain uses TRBV6-5 and TRBJ2-5; TCRdb gives TRBD2 as the D gene, but with no DNA this cannot be confirmed. The CDR3 loop spans 14 amino acids. CDR1 MNHEY and CDR2 SVGAGI come from the germline V gene. The CDR3 protein is CASSWINEGETQYF.

This sequence joins TRBV4-1 and TRBJ1-2; the TRBD1 assignment by TCRdb is unverifiable without DNA. CDR1 MGHRA and CDR2 YSYEKL come from the germline V gene. The CDR3 runs 16 residues. The CDR3 sequence: CASSQRTGTGDYGYTF.

This chain links TRBV14 with TRBJ1-1; TCRdb names TRBD1, which stays unverified in the absence of DNA. This CDR3 is built from 16 residues. Per germline, CDR1 SGHDN and CDR2 FVKESK. CDR3 amino acids: CASGQGRSSEDTEAFF.

The chain couples TRBV5-1 to TRBJ2-7. In germline, CDR1 is SGHRS, CDR2 YFSETQ. The CDR3 has 13 residues. The CDR3 reads CASSPEDSYEQYF. Variable domain in full (rest from reference TRBV5-1 and TRBJ2-7): KAGVTQTPRYLIKTRGQQVTLSCSPISGHRSVSWYQQTPGQGLQFLFEYFSETQRNKGNFPGRFSGRQFSNSRSEMNVSTLELGDSALYLCASSPEDSYEQYFGPGTRLTVT.

The V call is TRBV6-5, the J call TRBJ2-1; TCRdb's D gene call, TRBD2, goes unchecked for lack of DNA. This CDR3 is built from 15 residues. In germline, CDR1 is MNHEY, CDR2 SVGAGI. The CDR3 region is CASNRAATTYNEQFF.

V gene TRBV28 combines with J gene TRBJ2-7; the D call from TCRdb, TRBD2, cannot be confirmed without DNA. CDR1 and CDR2 from the germline V gene are MDHEN and SYDVKM. The length of the CDR3 is 15 residues. The CDR3 loop is CASTPGLAGSYEQYF.